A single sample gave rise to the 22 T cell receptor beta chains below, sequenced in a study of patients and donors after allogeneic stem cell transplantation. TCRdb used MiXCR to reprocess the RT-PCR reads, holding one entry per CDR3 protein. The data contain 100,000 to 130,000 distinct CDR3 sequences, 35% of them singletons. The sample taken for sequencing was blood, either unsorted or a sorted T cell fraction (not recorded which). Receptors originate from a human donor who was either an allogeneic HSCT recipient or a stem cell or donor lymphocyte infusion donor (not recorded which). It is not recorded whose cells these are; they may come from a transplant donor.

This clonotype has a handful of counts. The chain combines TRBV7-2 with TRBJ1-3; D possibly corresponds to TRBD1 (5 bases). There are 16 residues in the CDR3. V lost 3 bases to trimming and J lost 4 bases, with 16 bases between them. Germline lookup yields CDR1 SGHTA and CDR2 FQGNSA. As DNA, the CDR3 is TGTGCCAGCAGCTTTCAGGGACGGTCCCCGGGAAACACCATATATTTT. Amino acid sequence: CASSFQGRSPGNTIYF.

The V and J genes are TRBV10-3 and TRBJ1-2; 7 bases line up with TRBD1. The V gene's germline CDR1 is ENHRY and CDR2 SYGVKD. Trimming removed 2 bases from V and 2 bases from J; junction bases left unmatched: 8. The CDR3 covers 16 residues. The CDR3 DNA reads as TGTGCCATCAGTGAGACAGGACAGGAGAAGAACTATGGCTACACCTTC. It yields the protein CAISETGQEKNYGYTF.

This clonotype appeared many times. The CDR3 DNA follows: TGTGCCAGCAGCTGGGACACCTACGAGCAGTACTTC. Translation gives CASSWDTYEQYF. The chain combines TRBV12-3 or TRBV12-4 with TRBJ2-7; D possibly corresponds to TRBD1 (6 bases). Trimming left V 6 bases short and J 2 bases short, with 8 bases between. The CDR3 extends over 12 amino acids.

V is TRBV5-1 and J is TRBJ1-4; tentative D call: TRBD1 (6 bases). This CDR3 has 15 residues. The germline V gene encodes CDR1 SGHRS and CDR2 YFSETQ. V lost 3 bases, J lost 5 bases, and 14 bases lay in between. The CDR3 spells CASSSGGRLNEKLFF. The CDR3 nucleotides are TGCGCCAGCAGCTCTGGGGGGCGGTTAAATGAAAAACTGTTTTTT.

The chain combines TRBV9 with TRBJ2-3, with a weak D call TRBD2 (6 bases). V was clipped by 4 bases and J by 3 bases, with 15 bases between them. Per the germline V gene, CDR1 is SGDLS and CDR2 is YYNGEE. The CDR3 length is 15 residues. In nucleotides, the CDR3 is TGTGCCAGCAGCAGTAGCGGCGGGAAAACAGATACGCAGTATTTT. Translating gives CASSSSGGKTDTQYF.

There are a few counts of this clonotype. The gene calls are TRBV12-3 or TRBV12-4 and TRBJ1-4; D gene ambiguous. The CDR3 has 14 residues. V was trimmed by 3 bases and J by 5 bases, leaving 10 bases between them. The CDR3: CASSFRRVNEKLFF. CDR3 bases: TGTGCCAGCAGTTTTCGTCGCGTAAATGAAAAACTGTTTTTT.

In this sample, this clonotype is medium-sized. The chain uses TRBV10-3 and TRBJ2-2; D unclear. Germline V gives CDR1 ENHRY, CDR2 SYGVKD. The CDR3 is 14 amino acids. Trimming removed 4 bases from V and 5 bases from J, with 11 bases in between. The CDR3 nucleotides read TGTGCCATCAGTGTTCGAGACGGGACCGGGGAGCTGTTTTTT. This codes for CAISVRDGTGELFF.

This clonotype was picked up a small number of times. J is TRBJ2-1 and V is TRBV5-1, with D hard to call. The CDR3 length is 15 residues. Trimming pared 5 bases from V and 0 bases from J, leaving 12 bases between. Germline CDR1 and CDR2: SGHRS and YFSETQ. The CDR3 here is CASRQRESSYNEQFF. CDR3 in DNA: TGCGCCAGCAGACAAAGGGAAAGCTCCTACAATGAGCAGTTCTTC.

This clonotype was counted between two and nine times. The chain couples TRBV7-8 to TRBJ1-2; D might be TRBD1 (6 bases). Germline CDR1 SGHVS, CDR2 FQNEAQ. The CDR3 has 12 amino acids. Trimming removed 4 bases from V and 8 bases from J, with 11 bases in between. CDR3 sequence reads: CASSSQGIGYTF. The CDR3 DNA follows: TGTGCCAGCAGCTCACAGGGAATCGGCTACACCTTC.

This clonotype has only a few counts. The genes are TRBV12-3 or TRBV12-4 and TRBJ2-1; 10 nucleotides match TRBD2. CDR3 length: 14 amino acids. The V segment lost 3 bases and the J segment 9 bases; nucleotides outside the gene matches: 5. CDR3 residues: CASSFTSGRGEQFF. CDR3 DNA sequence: TGTGCCAGCAGTTTTACGAGCGGGAGGGGTGAGCAGTTCTTC.

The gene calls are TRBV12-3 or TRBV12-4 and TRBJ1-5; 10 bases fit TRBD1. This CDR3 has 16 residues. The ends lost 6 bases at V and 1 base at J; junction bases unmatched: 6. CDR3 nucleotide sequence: TGTGCCAGCAGCAATAAGGGACAGGGGAGCAATCAGCCCCAGCATTTT. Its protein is CASSNKGQGSNQPQHF.

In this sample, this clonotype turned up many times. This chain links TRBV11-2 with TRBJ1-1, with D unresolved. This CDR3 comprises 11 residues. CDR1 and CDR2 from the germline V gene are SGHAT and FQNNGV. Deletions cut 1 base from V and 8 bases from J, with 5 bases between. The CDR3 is CASSLVEEAFF. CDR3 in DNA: TGTGCCAGCAGCTTAGTAGAGGAAGCTTTCTTT.

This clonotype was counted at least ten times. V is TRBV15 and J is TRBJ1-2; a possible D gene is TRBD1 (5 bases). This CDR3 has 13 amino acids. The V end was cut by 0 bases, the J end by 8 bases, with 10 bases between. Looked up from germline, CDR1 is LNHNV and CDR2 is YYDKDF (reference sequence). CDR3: CATSREEGDGYTF. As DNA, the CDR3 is TGTGCCACCAGCAGAGAGGAAGGGGACGGCTACACCTTC.

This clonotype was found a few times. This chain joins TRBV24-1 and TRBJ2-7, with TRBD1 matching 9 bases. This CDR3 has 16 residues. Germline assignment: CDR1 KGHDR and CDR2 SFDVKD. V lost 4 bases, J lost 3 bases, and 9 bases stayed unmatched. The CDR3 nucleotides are TGTGCCACCAGTGACCTCGGACAGGGGCTACACTACGAGCAGTACTTC. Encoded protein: CATSDLGQGLHYEQYF.

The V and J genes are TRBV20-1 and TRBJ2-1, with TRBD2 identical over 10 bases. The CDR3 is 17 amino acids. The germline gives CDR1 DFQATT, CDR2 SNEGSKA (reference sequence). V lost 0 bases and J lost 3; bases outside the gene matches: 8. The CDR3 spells CSAREVIAGGIYNEQFF. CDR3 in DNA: TGCAGTGCTAGAGAAGTCATAGCGGGAGGTATCTACAATGAGCAGTTCTTC.

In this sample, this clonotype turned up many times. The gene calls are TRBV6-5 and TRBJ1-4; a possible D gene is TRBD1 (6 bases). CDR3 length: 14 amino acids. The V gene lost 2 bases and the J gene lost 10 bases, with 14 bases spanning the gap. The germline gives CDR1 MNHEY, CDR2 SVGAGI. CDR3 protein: CASSYDLVGGKLFF. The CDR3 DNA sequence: TGTGCCAGCAGTTACGACCTGGTAGGGGGAAAACTGTTTTTT.

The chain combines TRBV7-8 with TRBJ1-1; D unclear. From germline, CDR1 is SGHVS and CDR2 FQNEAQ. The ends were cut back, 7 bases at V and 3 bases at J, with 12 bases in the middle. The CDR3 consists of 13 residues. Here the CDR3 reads CASNPLGYTEAFF. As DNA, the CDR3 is TGTGCCAGCAACCCGCTAGGGTACACTGAAGCTTTCTTT. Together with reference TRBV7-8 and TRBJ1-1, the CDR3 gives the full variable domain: GAGVSQSPRYKVAKRGQDVALRCDPISGHVSLFWYQQALGQGPEFLTYFQNEAQLDKSGLPSDRFFAERPEGSVSTLKIQRTQQEDSAVYLCASNPLGYTEAFFGQGTRLTVV.

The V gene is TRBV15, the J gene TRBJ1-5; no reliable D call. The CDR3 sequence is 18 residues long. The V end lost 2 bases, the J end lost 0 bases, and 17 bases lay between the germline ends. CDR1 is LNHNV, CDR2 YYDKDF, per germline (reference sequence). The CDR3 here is CATSRRSPDPYSNQPQHF. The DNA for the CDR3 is TGTGCCACCAGCAGAAGAAGCCCCGACCCCTATAGCAATCAGCCCCAGCATTTT.

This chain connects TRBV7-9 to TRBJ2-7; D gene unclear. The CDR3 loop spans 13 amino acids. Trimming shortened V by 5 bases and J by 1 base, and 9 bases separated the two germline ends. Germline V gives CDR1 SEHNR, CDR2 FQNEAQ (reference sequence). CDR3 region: CASSLIVSYEQYF. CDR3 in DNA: TGTGCCAGCAGCCTAATCGTGTCCTACGAGCAGTACTTC.

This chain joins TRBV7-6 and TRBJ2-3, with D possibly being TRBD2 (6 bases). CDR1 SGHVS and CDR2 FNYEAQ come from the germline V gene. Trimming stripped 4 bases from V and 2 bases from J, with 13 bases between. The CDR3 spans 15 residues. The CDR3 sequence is CASSSKGLFTDTQYF. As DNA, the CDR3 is TGTGCCAGCAGCTCGAAGGGACTCTTCACAGATACGCAGTATTTT.

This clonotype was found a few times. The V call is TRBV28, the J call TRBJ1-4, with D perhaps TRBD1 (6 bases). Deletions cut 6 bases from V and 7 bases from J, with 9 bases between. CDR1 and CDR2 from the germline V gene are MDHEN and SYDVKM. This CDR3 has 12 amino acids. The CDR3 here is CASSQGREKLFF. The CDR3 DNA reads TGTGCCAGCAGCCAGGGGCGTGAAAAACTGTTTTTT. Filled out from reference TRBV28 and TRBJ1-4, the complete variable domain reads DVKVTQSSRYLVKRTGEKVFLECVQDMDHENMFWYRQDPGLGLRLIYFSYDVKMKEKGDIPEGYSVSREKKERFSLILESASTNQTSMYLCASSQGREKLFFGSGTQLSVL.

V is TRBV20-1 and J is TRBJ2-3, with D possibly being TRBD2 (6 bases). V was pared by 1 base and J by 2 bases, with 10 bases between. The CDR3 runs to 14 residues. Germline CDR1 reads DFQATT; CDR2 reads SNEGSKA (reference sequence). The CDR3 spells CSARVAGFTDTQYF. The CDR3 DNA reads TGCAGTGCTAGAGTGGCGGGGTTCACAGATACGCAGTATTTT.